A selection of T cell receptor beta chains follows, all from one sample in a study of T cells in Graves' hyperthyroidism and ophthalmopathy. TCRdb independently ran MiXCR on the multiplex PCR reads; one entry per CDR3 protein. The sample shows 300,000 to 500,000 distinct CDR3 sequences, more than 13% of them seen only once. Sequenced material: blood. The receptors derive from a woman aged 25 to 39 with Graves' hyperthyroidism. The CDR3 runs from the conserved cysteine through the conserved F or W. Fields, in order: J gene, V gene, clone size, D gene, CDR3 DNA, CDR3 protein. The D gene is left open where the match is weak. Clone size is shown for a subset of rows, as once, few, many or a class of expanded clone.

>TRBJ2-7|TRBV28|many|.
TGTGCCAGCATAGGTACAGTTGCTTACGAGCAGTACTTC
CASIGTVAYEQYF
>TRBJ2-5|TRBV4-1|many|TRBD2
TGCGCCAGCAGCCATCTAGCGGGAGTCGAGACCCAGTACTTC
CASSHLAGVETQYF
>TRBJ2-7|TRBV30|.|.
TGTGCCTGGAGTGTCTCTGGGGAGGGGGACGAGCAGTACTTC
CAWSVSGEGDEQYF
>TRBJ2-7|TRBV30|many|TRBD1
TGTGCCTGGGGCACGGGACAGGGAGTCTACGAGCAGTACTTC
CAWGTGQGVYEQYF
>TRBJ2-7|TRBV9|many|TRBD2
TGTGCCAGCAGCGCCCAGGGCGGGAGGGCCTACGAGCAGTACTTC
CASSAQGGRAYEQYF
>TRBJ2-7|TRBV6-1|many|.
TGTGCCAGCACCCTAGGTATGGGAACCTACGAGCAGTACTTC
CASTLGMGTYEQYF
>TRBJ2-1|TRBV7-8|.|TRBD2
TGTGCCAGCAGCCCCCGGACTAGCTGGGATGAGCAGTTCTTC
CASSPRTSWDEQFF
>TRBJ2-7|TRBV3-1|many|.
TGTGCCAGCAGCCTCGGGACAAGAAACTACGAGCAGTACTTC
CASSLGTRNYEQYF
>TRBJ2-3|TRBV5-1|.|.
TGCGCCAGCAGCCGGAAGACGGATTACACAGATACGCAGTATTTT
CASSRKTDYTDTQYF
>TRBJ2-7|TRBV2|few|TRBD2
TGTGCCACTCGACTAGCGGGATTCGAGCAGTACTTC
CATRLAGFEQYF
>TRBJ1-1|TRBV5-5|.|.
TGTGCCAGCAGCTTCCTTGGCAGGGACACTGAAGCTTTCTTT
CASSFLGRDTEAFF
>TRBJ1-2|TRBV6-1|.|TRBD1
TGTGCCAGCAGTTTGGACAGGACTATGACTGGCTACACCTTC
CASSLDRTMTGYTF
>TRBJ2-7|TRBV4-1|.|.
TGCGCCAGCAGCCAAGAGGCGAGGGAATCCTACGAGCAGTACTTC
CASSQEARESYEQYF
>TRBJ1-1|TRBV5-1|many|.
TGCGCCAGCAGCCAACTACCGACAGGATCTGAAGCTTTCTTT
CASSQLPTGSEAFF
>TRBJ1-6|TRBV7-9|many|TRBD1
TGTGCCAGCAGCGATGACAGGGTGTTGTCACCCCTCCACTTT
CASSDDRVLSPLHF
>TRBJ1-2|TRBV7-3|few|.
TGTGCCAGCAGCCCGACGGCGGGAGGGAACTATGGCTACACCTTC
CASSPTAGGNYGYTF
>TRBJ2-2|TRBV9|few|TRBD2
TGTGCCGGCAGCGTAGCGGGAGGGCACACCGGGGAGCTGTTTTTT
CAGSVAGGHTGELFF
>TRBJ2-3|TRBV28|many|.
TGTGCCAGCAGTTTGCCTCGGAGCACAGATACGCAGTATTTT
CASSLPRSTDTQYF
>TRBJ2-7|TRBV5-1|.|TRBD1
TGCGCCAGCAGCCAATCCGGGACAGGGACCTACGAGCAGTACTTC
CASSQSGTGTYEQYF
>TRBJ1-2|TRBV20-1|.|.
TGCAGTGCTAGAGGCCAGGGGACGTCCTATGGCTACACCTTC
CSARGQGTSYGYTF
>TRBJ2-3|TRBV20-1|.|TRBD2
TGCAGTGCTGTTCCGACTAGCGGGAGAACAGATACGCAGTATTTT
CSAVPTSGRTDTQYF
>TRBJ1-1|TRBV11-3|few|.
TGTGCCAGCAGCTCCACCCAGGGGACGCTGGTATTCTTT
CASSSTQGTLVFF